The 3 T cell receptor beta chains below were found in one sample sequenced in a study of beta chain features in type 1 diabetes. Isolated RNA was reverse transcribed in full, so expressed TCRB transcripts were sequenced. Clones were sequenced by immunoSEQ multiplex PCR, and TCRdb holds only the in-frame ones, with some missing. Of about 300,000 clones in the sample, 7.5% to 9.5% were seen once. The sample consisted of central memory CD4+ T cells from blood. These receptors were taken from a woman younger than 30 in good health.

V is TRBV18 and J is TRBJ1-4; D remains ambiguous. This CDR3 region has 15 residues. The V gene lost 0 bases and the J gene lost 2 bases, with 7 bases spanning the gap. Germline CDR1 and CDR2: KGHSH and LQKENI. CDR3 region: CASSPPGNTNEKLFF. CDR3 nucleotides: TGTGCCAGCTCACCACCGGGGAATACTAATGAAAAACTGTTTTTT.

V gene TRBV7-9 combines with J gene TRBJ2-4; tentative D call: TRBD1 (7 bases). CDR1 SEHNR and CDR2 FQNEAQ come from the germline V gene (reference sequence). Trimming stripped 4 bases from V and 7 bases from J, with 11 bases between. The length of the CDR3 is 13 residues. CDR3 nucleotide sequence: TGTGCCAGCAGCTCAGGGGGGATGAACATTCAGTACTTC. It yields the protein CASSSGGMNIQYF.

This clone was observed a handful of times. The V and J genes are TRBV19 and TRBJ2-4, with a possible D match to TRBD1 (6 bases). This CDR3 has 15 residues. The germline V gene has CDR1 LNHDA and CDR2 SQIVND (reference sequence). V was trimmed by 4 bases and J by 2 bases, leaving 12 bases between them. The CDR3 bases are TGTGCCAGTAGTACCCCACAGGGCTCCAAAAACATTCAGTACTTC. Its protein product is CASSTPQGSKNIQYF.